This record concerns one TCR beta chain sequence. Antigen specificity is unknown. The sample originates from a study of cytomegalovirus exposure and HLA in healthy donors. The study, taken as a whole, reports: A list of 150 or so TCR beta chains associated with cytomegalovirus was given.

Germline V gene data show CDR1 as KGHSH and CDR2 as LQKENI. Trimming removed 0 bases from V and 6 bases from J; junction bases left unmatched: 8. The CDR3 is 17 residues long. The donors were part of the validation cohort, which consisted of roughly 110 subjects and was separate from the first cohort of about 650 subjects. The protocol was immunoSEQ multiplex PCR, while the TCRdb copy is restricted to in-frame clones and leaves out a portion. Here the sample spans 130,000 to 150,000 clones, over 80% being singletons. The chain joins TRBV18 to TRBJ2-1, with 10 nucleotides matching TRBD1. Sample: PBMCs. The receptor comes from a young man in good health and CMV-seropositive. The CDR3 DNA follows: TGTGCCAGCTCACCACCGATGTCCCGGACAGGGGGCAATGAGCAGTTCTTC. Its translation is CASSPPMSRTGGNEQFF.